These 29 T cell receptor beta chains originate from one sample sequenced in a study of T cell changes during pregnancy in multiple sclerosis. Clones were sequenced by immunoSEQ multiplex PCR, and TCRdb holds only the in-frame ones, with some missing. Of 55,000 to 85,000 clones listed, about 94% are singletons. The source material was peripheral blood, sampled in the third trimester of pregnancy. These receptors were taken from a female donor with multiple sclerosis, enrolled in a pregnancy study.

The chain couples TRBV14 to TRBJ2-5; D possibly corresponds to TRBD1 (7 bases). CDR3 size: 16 residues. From germline, CDR1 is SGHDN and CDR2 FVKESK. Trimming took off 4 bases at V and 5 bases at J, with 20 bases between the two ends. The CDR3, as DNA: TGTGCCAGCAGCCGGGGGAGGCACAGGGGATGGGAGACCCAGTACTTC. This codes for CASSRGRHRGWETQYF.

This chain connects TRBV6-5 to TRBJ1-2, with 7 positions matching TRBD1. V lost 5 bases, J lost 2 bases, and 2 bases stayed unmatched. The CDR3 extends over 13 amino acids. Germline assignment: CDR1 MNHEY and CDR2 SVGAGI. CDR3 region: CASSGTVNYGYTF. CDR3 DNA sequence: TGTGCCAGCAGTGGGACAGTCAACTATGGCTACACCTTC.

The chain is built from TRBV7-9 and TRBJ2-7; possibly TRBD1 for D (6 bases). V lost 0 bases to trimming and J lost 7 bases, with 13 bases between them. The germline CDR1 and CDR2 sequences are SEHNR and FQNEAQ (reference sequence). The CDR3 totals 14 residues. CDR3 loop: CASSLAGTTREQYF. In DNA form, the CDR3 reads TGTGCCAGCAGCTTAGCCGGGACAACAAGGGAGCAGTACTTC. The complete variable domain, with remaining parts taken from reference TRBV7-9 and TRBJ2-7, reads DTGVSQNPRHKITKRGQNVTFRCDPISEHNRLYWYRQTLGQGPEFLTYFQNEAQLEKSRLLSDRFSAERPKGSFSTLEIQRTEQGDSAMYLCASSLAGTTREQYFGPGTRLTVT.

This chain links TRBV4-2 with TRBJ2-5; no clear D. With 0 bases removed from V and 4 bases from J, the gap between germline ends came to 9 bases. Germline V lookup: CDR1 LGHNA, CDR2 YNFKEQ. This CDR3 region has 14 residues. CDR3 in DNA: TGTGCCAGCAGCCAAGAACGACTGGGAGAGACCCAGTACTTC. Protein product: CASSQERLGETQYF.

The V and J genes are TRBV2 and TRBJ1-2; D remains unclear. Germline values: CDR1 SNHLY, CDR2 FYNNEI. Trimming cost V 1 base and J 2 bases, with 8 bases left between them. This CDR3 contains 14 residues. The CDR3 DNA follows: TGTGCCAGCAGTGAAGTGGTACAGAACTATGGCTACACCTTC. It encodes CASSEVVQNYGYTF.

The genes are TRBV15 and TRBJ2-2; D not resolved. CDR1 and CDR2 from the germline V gene are LNHNV and YYDKDF (reference sequence). Trimming stripped 5 bases from V and 1 base from J, with 8 bases between. This CDR3 contains 14 residues. CDR3 coding DNA: TGTGCCACCAGCGGCAGGCGGAACACCGGGGAGCTGTTTTTT. It translates to CATSGRRNTGELFF. Looking up the rest from reference TRBV15 and TRBJ2-2 gives the full variable domain: DAMVIQNPRYQVTQFGKPVTLSCSQTLNHNVMYWYQQKSSQAPKLLFHYYDKDFNNEADTPDNFQSRRPNTSFCFLDIRSPGLGDTAMYLCATSGRRNTGELFFGEGSRLTVL.

This sequence joins TRBV9 and TRBJ1-4; TRBD1 matches at 8 bases. CDR3 size: 15 residues. V lost 2 bases to trimming and J lost 8 bases; unmatched junction nucleotides: 8. The germline V gene has CDR1 SGDLS and CDR2 YYNGEE. The CDR3 DNA reads as TGTGCCAGCAGCGTGACAGGGGTAGAGAGGGAAAAACTGTTTTTT. This gives the protein CASSVTGVEREKLFF.

This sequence joins TRBV18 and TRBJ1-5, with TRBD1 matching 10 bases. V trimming: 6 bases; J trimming: 6 bases; junction bases outside the gene matches: 8. Looked up from germline, CDR1 is KGHSH and CDR2 is LQKENI. This CDR3 has 15 amino acids. CDR3 region: CASSPTGQGLQPQHF. The CDR3 bases are TGTGCCAGCTCCCCGACGGGACAGGGGCTTCAGCCCCAGCATTTT.

The chain recombines TRBV5-6 with TRBJ2-7, with TRBD2 identical over 9 bases. The CDR3 has 15 amino acids. With 3 bases clipped from V and 2 bases from J, the junction kept 6 bases outside the gene matches. Germline V gives CDR1 SGHDT, CDR2 YYEEEE. This chain's CDR3 is CASSSLAGVTYEQYF. The CDR3 bases are TGTGCCAGCAGCTCTTTAGCGGGGGTTACCTACGAGCAGTACTTC.

The chain uses TRBV9 and TRBJ2-3; 9 nucleotides align to TRBD2. The CDR3 has 18 amino acids. Germline-derived CDR1 and CDR2 are SGDLS and YYNGEE. Losses at the gene ends were 0 bases for V and 1 base for J; bases not matched to a gene: 9. The CDR3 DNA is TGTGCCAGCAGCGTAGAGGGCGGGGGGGCCATGGGCACAGATACGCAGTATTTT. As protein: CASSVEGGGAMGTDTQYF.

The chain is built from TRBV7-8 and TRBJ2-5; D is ambiguous. The germline CDR1 and CDR2 sequences are SGHVS and FQNEAQ. V was pared by 0 bases and J by 2 bases, with 13 bases between. This CDR3 comprises 16 residues. CDR3 sequence reads: CASSLAAGSLQETQYF. The CDR3 DNA reads as TGTGCCAGCAGCTTAGCGGCAGGATCCCTTCAAGAGACCCAGTACTTC.

This sequence joins TRBV28 and TRBJ1-3; TRBD1 might be the D (5 bases). The CDR3 has 13 residues. V lost 6 bases and J lost 3, with 9 bases in between. Germline CDR1 is MDHEN and CDR2 is SYDVKM. CDR3 nucleotide sequence: TGTGCCAGCAGAGACAGTAATGGAAACACCATATATTTT. It yields the protein CASRDSNGNTIYF.

The rearrangement joins TRBV10-3 to TRBJ2-7; TRBD1 matches at 7 bases. Germline assignment: CDR1 ENHRY and CDR2 SYGVKD. There are 11 residues in the CDR3. V lost 11 bases and J lost 6; bases outside the gene matches: 7. CDR3 sequence (DNA): TGTGCCGCGAGCTCAGGGGGCGAGCAGTACTTC. Translation gives CAASSGGEQYF.

V is TRBV7-3 and J is TRBJ1-2; D perhaps matches TRBD1 (5 bases). CDR1 SGHTA and CDR2 FQGTGA come from the germline V gene. The CDR3 spans 14 residues. V lost 0 bases and J lost 4, with 9 bases in between. This chain's CDR3 is CASSLTQGGYGYTF. In DNA form, the CDR3 reads TGTGCCAGCAGCTTAACGCAGGGCGGCTATGGCTACACCTTC.

As for this clone: Other nucleotide sequences in the sample specify the same CDR3. V and J are TRBV9 and TRBJ2-2; a weak D match, TRBD1 (5 bases). This CDR3 has 16 residues. The germline V gene encodes CDR1 SGDLS and CDR2 YYNGEE. V lost 8 bases and J 0 bases, leaving 17 bases between the germline ends. As DNA, the CDR3 is TGTGCCAGTAGCCCCGGGCAGGGTTCGAACACCGGGGAGCTGTTTTTT. It encodes CASSPGQGSNTGELFF.

The chain is built from TRBV7-6 and TRBJ2-3, with 9 bases aligning to TRBD1. The germline CDR1 and CDR2 sequences are SGHVS and FNYEAQ. Losses at the gene ends were 6 bases for V and 3 bases for J; bases not matched to a gene: 10. The length of the CDR3 is 16 residues. The CDR3 DNA sequence: TGTGCCAGCAGTTCAACAGGGGGCAAAGGGACAGATACGCAGTATTTT. It is translated as CASSSTGGKGTDTQYF.

The CDR3 bases are TGTGCACGGGGGGGTGAGCAGTTCTTC. Protein sequence: CARGGEQFF. The rearrangement joins TRBV6-4 to TRBJ2-1; 8 bases are shared with TRBD2. The CDR3 has 9 amino acids. Germline CDR1 MRHNA, CDR2 SNTAGT.

This chain connects TRBV14 to TRBJ1-6; TRBD1 matches 7 bases. The V gene's germline CDR1 is SGHDN and CDR2 FVKESK. CDR3 length: 16 amino acids. V lost 5 bases and J lost 6; bases outside the gene matches: 10. In DNA, the CDR3 is TGTGCCAGCAGCGTTATCGAGACAGGGAGTAATTCACCCCTCCACTTT. Protein sequence: CASSVIETGSNSPLHF. Filled out from reference TRBV14 and TRBJ1-6, the complete variable domain reads EAGVTQFPSHSVIEKGQTVTLRCDPISGHDNLYWYRRVMGKEIKFLLHFVKESKQDESGMPNNRFLAERTGGTYSTLKVQPAELEDSGVYFCASSVIETGSNSPLHFGNGTRLTVT.

The chain carries TRBV6-1 and TRBJ2-5; no firm D call. Trimming pared 4 bases from V and 2 bases from J, leaving 11 bases between. Germline V CDR1 and CDR2: MNHNS, SASEGT. This CDR3 contains 14 residues. DNA of the CDR3: TGTGCCAGCAGTGTCGTAAGCCATCAAGAGACCCAGTACTTC. This encodes CASSVVSHQETQYF.

This chain's CDR3 is CASGTGTVSFDEQYF. The CDR3 DNA sequence: TGTGCCAGCGGGACCGGGACAGTCTCCTTTGACGAGCAGTACTTC. The rearrangement uses TRBV6-1 and TRBJ2-7; 7 nucleotides match TRBD1. The V and J ends lost 8 bases and 5 bases, in that order; junction bases with no gene match: 15. Germline values: CDR1 MNHNS, CDR2 SASEGT. The CDR3 has 15 amino acids.

The V call is TRBV18, the J call TRBJ1-5; D remains unclear. The germline gives CDR1 KGHSH, CDR2 LQKENI. This CDR3 is built from 16 residues. V lost 1 base, J lost 4 bases, and 14 bases lay in between. CDR3 in DNA: TGTGCCAGCTCACCACGGGAGCTGGGTTCTAATCAGCCCCAGCATTTT. Protein sequence: CASSPRELGSNQPQHF.

The genes are TRBV5-6 and TRBJ2-7, with 9 bases fitting TRBD1. The germline gives CDR1 SGHDT, CDR2 YYEEEE. CDR3 length equals 16 residues. Trimming at V came to 9 bases and at J to 6 bases, leaving 19 bases not matched to a gene. The CDR3 coding sequence is TGTGCCACCGAGCGGCGGACAGGGGACGGTGTGGGCGAGCAGTACTTC. Translated: CATERRTGDGVGEQYF.

The chain joins TRBV7-9 to TRBJ1-1, with a weak D call TRBD1 (6 bases). The germline V gene has CDR1 SEHNR and CDR2 FQNEAQ (reference sequence). Trimming cost V 2 bases and J 4 bases, with 8 bases left between them. The CDR3 covers 13 residues. The DNA of the CDR3 is TGTGCCAGCAGCTTATTGACAGGCACTGAAGCTTTCTTT. Protein: CASSLLTGTEAFF.

The gene calls are TRBV9 and TRBJ2-7; D is possibly TRBD2 (5 bases). This CDR3 has 12 amino acids. Looked up from germline, CDR1 is SGDLS and CDR2 is YYNGEE. Trimming removed 3 bases from V and 3 bases from J, with 7 bases in between. The CDR3 spells CASSDGDYEQYF. CDR3 DNA sequence: TGTGCCAGCAGCGACGGGGACTACGAGCAGTACTTC.

This CDR3 is CASSSGTAYEQYF. The DNA for the CDR3 is TGTGCCAGCAGCTCCGGGACAGCCTACGAGCAGTACTTC. The chain recombines TRBV9 with TRBJ2-7; 7 bases match TRBD1. J gave up 2 bases and V 4 bases, and 3 bases lay outside the gene matches. The CDR3 has 13 amino acids. CDR1 and CDR2 (germline): SGDLS, YYNGEE.

This chain uses TRBV7-2 with TRBJ2-1, with TRBD2 as a possible D gene (5 bases). This CDR3 region has 11 residues. Germline CDR1 SGHTA, CDR2 FQGNSA. V was clipped by 10 bases and J by 7 bases, with 11 bases between them. CDR3 sequence reads: CATGLGNEQFF. Here the CDR3 DNA reads TGTGCCACCGGACTTGGGAATGAGCAGTTCTTC.

The chain combines TRBV11-2 with TRBJ1-1; the D is unclear. The CDR3 has 14 residues. The ends were cut back, 3 bases at V and 3 bases at J, with 11 bases in the middle. CDR1 and CDR2 (germline): SGHAT, FQNNGV. Here the CDR3 reads CASSLRDLDTEAFF. For the CDR3, the DNA is TGTGCCAGCAGCTTGAGGGATTTGGACACTGAAGCTTTCTTT.

The chain couples TRBV9 to TRBJ1-1; the match to TRBD1 covers 8 bases. Germline CDR1 SGDLS, CDR2 YYNGEE. Germline trimming cut 4 bases from V and 10 bases from J; bases unmatched to any gene: 9. The CDR3 extends over 13 amino acids. The CDR3 here is CASSSISGQAAFF. For the CDR3, the DNA is TGTGCCAGCAGCTCCATTTCGGGACAGGCAGCTTTCTTT. The entire variable domain, with the rest obtained from reference TRBV9 and TRBJ1-1, is as follows: DSGVTQTPKHLITATGQRVTLRCSPRSGDLSVYWYQQSLDQGLQFLIQYYNGEERAKGNILERFSAQQFPDLHSELNLSSLELGDSALYFCASSSISGQAAFFGQGTRLTVV.

The rearrangement links TRBV7-9 to TRBJ1-1; D might be TRBD1 (5 bases). The CDR3 is 14 amino acids. Trimming took 5 bases from V and 6 from J, leaving 16 bases between them. Germline V gene lookup returns CDR1 SEHNR and CDR2 FQNEAQ (reference sequence). The CDR3 DNA follows: TGTGCCAGCAGCGACTCAGGGTGGGAGGCTGAAGCTTTCTTT. Translation gives CASSDSGWEAEAFF.